The 21 T cell receptor beta chains below were found in one sample sequenced in a study of human T cells and chemical hapten exposure. TCRdb redid the calling of the RACE reads with MiXCR, one entry per CDR3 protein. Altogether about 120,000 distinct CDR3 sequences are present, 9% to 14% being singletons, with the ten largest covering approximately 1.5%. Time point denoted: patch test 1, 2 weeks after DPC sensitization. Treatment here: therapeutic diphenylcyclopropenone sensitization with weekly scalp DPC. The specimen was whole blood, collected in connection with sensitization to the hapten diphenylcyclopropenone (DPC). The receptors shown here come from a woman aged 50 to 60 with alopecia areata. Some clones in this sample may be carry-over from other donors' samples.

This clonotype has more than one count but fewer than ten. The chain combines TRBV29-1 with TRBJ1-1; no definite D call. Trimming pared 3 bases from V and 8 bases from J, leaving 16 bases between. Germline CDR1 and CDR2: SQVTM and ANQGSEA. This CDR3 is 13 amino acids long. The CDR3 region is CSVDPNTVAEAFF. The CDR3 DNA reads TGCAGCGTTGACCCAAACACGGTGGCCGAAGCTTTCTTT.

The gene calls are TRBV7-2 and TRBJ2-7; 12 bases are shared with TRBD2. The CDR3 is made up of 16 amino acids. Germline CDR1 is SGHTA and CDR2 is FQGNSA. J was trimmed by 7 bases and V by 8 bases; bases with no gene match: 15. Written as DNA, the CDR3 is TGTGCCAGCGGGCCCTCCGTGGGACTAGCGGGCAATGAGCAGTACTTC. Its protein product is CASGPSVGLAGNEQYF.

This clonotype was recorded many times. The chain links TRBV29-1 to TRBJ2-7; 7 nucleotides align to TRBD2. The CDR3 sequence is 13 residues long. The V and J ends lost 7 bases and 3 bases, in that order; junction bases with no gene match: 9. CDR1 is SQVTM and CDR2 is ANQGSEA in the germline V gene. The chain's CDR3 is CSAAKGLIYEQYF. The DNA for the CDR3 is TGCAGCGCCGCGAAGGGACTAATCTACGAGCAGTACTTC.

V gene TRBV29-1 combines with J gene TRBJ1-5, with 9 nucleotides matching TRBD1. The germline gives CDR1 SQVTM, CDR2 ANQGSEA. Trimming removed 5 bases from V and 7 bases from J; junction bases left unmatched: 9. This CDR3 is built from 14 residues. CDR3 DNA: TGCAGCGTTACCGGGACAGGGCCCTCCCAGCCCCAGCATTTT. Its protein is CSVTGTGPSQPQHF.

The table lists this clonotype with many counts. The genes are TRBV7-9 and TRBJ1-2; D is uncertain. Germline CDR1 reads SEHNR; CDR2 reads FQNEAQ (reference sequence). The CDR3 has 14 residues. Trimming cost V 1 base and J 8 bases, with 14 bases left between them. Here the CDR3 reads CASSLEDSWRGYTF. As DNA, the CDR3 is TGTGCCAGCAGCTTAGAGGACTCCTGGAGGGGCTACACCTTC.

V is TRBV4-2 and J is TRBJ2-2; D is unresolved. V lost 1 base and J lost 3, with 9 bases in between. Germline CDR1 reads LGHNA; CDR2 reads YNFKEQ. There are 15 residues in the CDR3. The CDR3 protein is CASSQGNSYTGELFF. CDR3 sequence (DNA): TGTGCCAGCAGCCAAGGGAACAGCTACACCGGGGAGCTGTTTTTT.

In its sample, this clonotype was seen a few times. The rearrangement links TRBV4-2 to TRBJ2-3, with 11 bases identical to TRBD1. V lost 5 bases to trimming and J lost 3 bases; unmatched junction nucleotides: 7. In germline, CDR1 is LGHNA, CDR2 YNFKEQ. The CDR3 consists of 16 residues. This CDR3 reads CASSYPGTGGTDTQYF. The DNA of the CDR3 is TGTGCCAGCAGCTATCCTGGGACAGGGGGAACAGATACGCAGTATTTT.

This clonotype has a count of ten or more. The chain carries TRBV7-2 and TRBJ2-3, with D hard to call. Germline CDR1 is SGHTA and CDR2 is FQGNSA. Trimming removed 4 bases from V and 6 bases from J, with 11 bases in between. The CDR3 covers 13 residues. The DNA for the CDR3 is TGTGCCAGCAGCTCCGGCCGAGGTGATACGCAGTATTTT. It yields the protein CASSSGRGDTQYF.

This clonotype showed up just a few times. The rearrangement uses TRBV28 and TRBJ1-1, with unresolved D. Germline CDR1 reads MDHEN; CDR2 reads SYDVKM. The CDR3 runs 14 residues. The V and J ends lost 1 base and 10 bases respectively, with 16 bases between them. The CDR3 loop is CASSLLRVSLAAFF. CDR3 coding DNA: TGTGCCAGCAGTTTATTAAGGGTCAGTTTGGCAGCTTTCTTT.

A few counts support this clonotype. The V call is TRBV19, the J call TRBJ1-3; tentatively, D is TRBD1 (5 bases). The CDR3 covers 15 residues. Germline CDR1 LNHDA, CDR2 SQIVND (reference sequence). V lost 6 bases and J lost 4, with 16 bases in between. The CDR3 protein is CASRPNDSRGNTIYF. For the CDR3, the DNA is TGTGCCAGTAGACCCAACGACAGTCGCGGAAACACCATATATTTT.

V and J are TRBV20-1 and TRBJ2-7; D call uncertain. V was trimmed by 0 bases and J by 4 bases, leaving 1 base between them. This CDR3 has 10 amino acids. Germline V gene data show CDR1 as DFQATT and CDR2 as SNEGSKA (reference sequence). Here the CDR3 DNA reads TGCAGTGCTAGAGAGTACGAGCAGTACTTC. Residues: CSAREYEQYF.

This chain uses TRBV20-1 with TRBJ1-1; D unclear. The CDR3 is made up of 11 amino acids. The germline gives CDR1 DFQATT, CDR2 SNEGSKA (reference sequence). The DNA for the CDR3 is TGCGGATCGCCGACATACACTGAAGCTTTCTTT. Translated, it gives CGSPTYTEAFF.

The chain combines TRBV27 with TRBJ1-5, with D uncertain. Germline CDR1 reads MNHEY; CDR2 reads SMNVEV (reference sequence). This CDR3 has 13 residues. V gave up 3 bases and J gave up 7 bases, with 10 bases separating them. CDR3 loop: CASSFGPVQPQHF. In DNA, the CDR3 is TGTGCCAGCAGTTTTGGCCCAGTACAGCCCCAGCATTTT.

This chain uses TRBV28 with TRBJ2-7; TRBD1 is a possible D gene (5 bases). Germline CDR1 reads MDHEN; CDR2 reads SYDVKM. This CDR3 contains 14 residues. The germline V and J ends were trimmed by 3 bases and 0 bases, with 9 bases remaining between them. The CDR3 here is CASSFNRISYEQYF. DNA of the CDR3: TGTGCCAGCAGTTTTAACAGGATCTCCTACGAGCAGTACTTC.

The table lists this clonotype with many counts. The rearrangement joins TRBV21-1 to TRBJ1-6. TRBV21-1 is a pseudogene segment. This CDR3 comprises 15 residues. The CDR3 DNA reads as TGTGCCAGCAGCAAAGAGGGGACTAAGGGGGCACCCCTCCACTTT. Protein product: CASSKEGTKGAPLHF.

V is TRBV28 and J is TRBJ1-1; the D gene is possibly TRBD1 (5 bases). This CDR3 is 14 amino acids long. CDR1 is MDHEN and CDR2 is SYDVKM in the germline V gene. Deletions cut 4 bases from V and 2 bases from J, with 11 bases between. CDR3 in DNA: TGTGCCAGCAGTTCCCCGGGGGGAAACACTGAAGCTTTCTTT. It specifies CASSSPGGNTEAFF.

This clonotype occurred a few times. This chain links TRBV5-5 with TRBJ2-7; D is perhaps TRBD1 or TRBD2 (5 bases each). This CDR3 spans 14 amino acids. Trimming cost V 4 bases and J 2 bases, with 13 bases left between them. Germline-derived CDR1 and CDR2 are SGHKS and YYEKEE (reference sequence). CDR3 amino acids: CASSPGTITYEQYF. The CDR3 DNA is TGTGCCAGCAGCCCAGGGACGATAACCTACGAGCAGTACTTC.

The chain carries TRBV6-2 or TRBV6-3 and TRBJ1-1; D unresolved. V lost 1 base and J 7 bases, leaving 10 bases between the germline ends. Germline V gene data show CDR1 as MNHEY and CDR2 as SVGEGT. The CDR3 runs 13 residues. This chain's CDR3 is CASSYLPGNEAFF. CDR3 nucleotide sequence: TGTGCCAGCAGTTACTTACCGGGAAATGAAGCTTTCTTT.

This clonotype was detected only a few times. DNA of the CDR3: TGTGCCAGCAGCCAAGCCAGCTCCCGCGAGCAGTACTTC. Its translation: CASSQASSREQYF. The gene calls are TRBV14 and TRBJ2-7; unclear D gene. The V gene's germline CDR1 is SGHDN and CDR2 FVKESK. The length of the CDR3 is 13 residues. Deletions cut 1 base from V and 6 bases from J, with 10 bases between.

This chain connects TRBV12-3 or TRBV12-4 to TRBJ1-5; possibly TRBD1 for D (6 bases). The V end lost 6 bases, the J end lost 4 bases, and 16 bases lay between the germline ends. The CDR3 is made up of 15 amino acids. The CDR3 nucleotides read TGTGCCAGCAGGGATGTAGGGGGATTTAATCAGCCCCAGCATTTT. Its translation: CASRDVGGFNQPQHF.

This clonotype was found a few times. The rearrangement uses TRBV2 and TRBJ2-5; D uncertain. Germline V gives CDR1 SNHLY, CDR2 FYNNEI. The CDR3 has 11 residues. Trimming left V 6 bases short and J 0 bases short, with 2 bases between. CDR3: CASRYQETQYF. The CDR3 DNA sequence: TGTGCCAGCAGGTACCAAGAGACCCAGTACTTC.